This T cell receptor beta chain was observed in a study of T cell clones after liver transplantation. Profiled with immunoSEQ multiplex PCR; TCRdb holds only in-frame clones, not every one. The table has about 99,000 clones, around 84% seen once. The V end was cut by 2 bases, the J end by 1 base, with 11 bases between. The CDR3 consists of 15 residues. CDR1 and CDR2 (germline): KGHSH, LQKENI. The sequenced sample was CD4+ T cells from blood, obtained 45 to 50 months after liver transplant. V usage is TRBV18 and J usage is TRBJ1-1; no clear D. This clonotype originated in a human patient who received a liver transplant. Among the T cells, some may be from the graft donor. The CDR3 spells CASSPFGRGNTEAFF. CDR3 coding DNA: TGTGCCAGCTCACCATTCGGCCGCGGGAACACTGAAGCTTTCTTT.